This TCR beta chain was identified in a study of identical twins (dated by TCRdb to between 2015 and 2016). With respect to the entire study: To test whether fetal clonotypes persist, this study deep-sequenced TCR alpha and beta repertoires from monozygotic twins, from unrelated adults of various ages, and from cord blood. To rule out contamination, the twin experiments were replicated at different times with different library preparation protocols. Broader findings and caveats from the paper: Compared with coincidental sharing between unrelated individuals, an excess of low generation-probability sequences was observed among out-of-frame TCR alpha sequences shared between twins. Conclusions relied on cross-sectional statistical analysis, since the same donors could not be followed over many years. In beta out-of-frame sequences, excess twin sharing was weaker, because having fewer shared sequences lowered the signal-to-noise ratio. Out-of-frame TCR alpha sharing in monozygotic twins was systematically underestimated by recombination models, whereas sharing between unrelated individuals was in agreement with the recombination models. Abundant cord blood beta clonotypes had fewer insertions, young adult naive repertoires showed a similar but weaker trend, and memory repertoires showed no such trend. Invariant T cells such as MAIT and iNKT could partly confound zero-insertion analyses, although diverse VJ usage argued against such confounding for most clonotypes.

The CDR3 sequence holds 11 residues, the cysteine and phenylalanine included. Solely the CDR3 DNA is kept, with 33 bases framed from the first base. Germline trimming amounts to 3 bases on V and 14 bases on J, with 5 as the count of junction bases outside the gene matches. CDR1 is given as DFQATT and CDR2 as SNEGSKA, both from the germline V gene (reference sequence). Only healthy Caucasian donors were included. Three unrelated non-twin adults were additionally sequenced: a male aged 18 to 30, a male aged 50 to 59 and a female aged 50 to 59. Miltenyi CD45RO+ enrichment and human naive T-cell isolation kits were used to isolate memory (CD45RO+) and naive T cells from PBMC. Receptor amplification or capture employed 5' RACE. Sequencing was performed on an Illumina HiSeq 2000. Template switching introduced a universal primer binding site; the final cDNA contained a unique molecular identifier, enabling accurate counting of TCR cDNA molecules. Specific primers in the conserved constant-segment region were used to synthesize first-strand cDNA for TCR alpha and beta chains. To control for contamination, every cDNA library carried two barcodes: a SMART-Mk sample barcode plus Illumina barcodes. TruSeq adapter sequences and Illumina sample barcodes were added in two successive PCR steps. The TCR alpha and beta cDNA libraries were sequenced on the Illumina HiSeq platform using custom primers. The authors' analysis ran thus. Unique molecular identifiers were extracted from raw reads with MiGEC, and CDR3 positions were determined with MiXCR. For each individual, recombination models were inferred using an EM algorithm with the repgenHMM and IGoR tools. The tcR package in R was used for shared clonotype analysis, with sharing normalized by the product of cloneset sizes. To study raw recombination free of thymic and clonal selection effects, out-of-frame nonproductive sequences were analyzed. The raw public reads went through TCRdb reprocessing: fastp at Q25, MiXCR clone calling, in-frame beta chains kept. Rows with a matching CDR3 protein are joined into one entry that keeps the most common DNA and genes. TCRdb, not the original authors, processed these V and J calls. The sample profile shows about 700,000 distinct CDR3 sequences; roughly 6% of them were found once. Clones ranked in the top ten supply 1.5% to 2% of the sample.

Worth noting for this clonotype: Its cognate antigen has yet to be identified. No much larger clone is present one base from it, and per-base qualities are unavailable.

Sequencing input: naive T cells sorted from blood. The sample's cell subset or site label is to be understood as: cells isolated with a human naive T-cell isolation kit. The clonotype comes from a man younger than 35 in good health. The chain is made from TRBV20-1 and TRBJ2-3; 10 bases in between match TRBD1. The CDR3 here reads CSASRQGARYF. The DNA sequence is as follows: TGCAGTGCTAGTAGACAGGGGGCAAGGTATTTT.